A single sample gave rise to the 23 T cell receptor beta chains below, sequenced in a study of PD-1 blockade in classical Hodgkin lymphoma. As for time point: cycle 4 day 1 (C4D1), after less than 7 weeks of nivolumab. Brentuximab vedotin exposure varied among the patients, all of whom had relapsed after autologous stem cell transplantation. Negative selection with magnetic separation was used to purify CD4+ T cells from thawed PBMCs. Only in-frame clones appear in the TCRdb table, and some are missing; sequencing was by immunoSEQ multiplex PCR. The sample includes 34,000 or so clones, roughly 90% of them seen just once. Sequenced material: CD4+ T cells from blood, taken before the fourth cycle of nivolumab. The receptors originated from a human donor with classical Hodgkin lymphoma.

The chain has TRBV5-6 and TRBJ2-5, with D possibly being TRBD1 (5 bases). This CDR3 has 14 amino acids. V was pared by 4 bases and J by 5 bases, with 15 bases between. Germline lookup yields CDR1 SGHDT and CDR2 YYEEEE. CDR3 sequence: CASSQTGSYETQYF. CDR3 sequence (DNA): TGTGCCAGCAGCCAAACAGGTAGTTACGAGACCCAGTACTTC.

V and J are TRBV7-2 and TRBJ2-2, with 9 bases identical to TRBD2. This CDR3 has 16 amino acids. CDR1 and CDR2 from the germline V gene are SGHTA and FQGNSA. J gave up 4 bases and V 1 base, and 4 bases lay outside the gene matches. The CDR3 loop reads CASSLGGGRGTGELFF. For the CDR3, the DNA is TGTGCCAGCAGCTTAGGGGGCGGGAGGGGCACCGGGGAGCTGTTTTTT.

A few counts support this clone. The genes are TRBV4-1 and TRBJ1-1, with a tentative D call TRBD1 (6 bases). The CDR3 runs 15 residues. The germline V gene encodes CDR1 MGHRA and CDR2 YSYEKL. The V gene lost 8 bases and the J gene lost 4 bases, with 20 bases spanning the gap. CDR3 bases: TGCGCCAGCGGGTACAGGGATAGTCTAGGCACTGAAGCTTTCTTT. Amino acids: CASGYRDSLGTEAFF.

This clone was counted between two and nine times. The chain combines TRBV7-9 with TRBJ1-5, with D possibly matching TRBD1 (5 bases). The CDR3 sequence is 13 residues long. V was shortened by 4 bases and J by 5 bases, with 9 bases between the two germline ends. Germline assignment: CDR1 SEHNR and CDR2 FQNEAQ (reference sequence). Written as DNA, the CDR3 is TGTGCCAGCAGCTCCCTGGGGGATCAGCCCCAGCATTTT. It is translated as CASSSLGDQPQHF. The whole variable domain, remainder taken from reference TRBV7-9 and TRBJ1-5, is DTGVSQNPRHKITKRGQNVTFRCDPISEHNRLYWYRQTLGQGPEFLTYFQNEAQLEKSRLLSDRFSAERPKGSFSTLEIQRTEQGDSAMYLCASSSLGDQPQHFGDGTRLSIL.

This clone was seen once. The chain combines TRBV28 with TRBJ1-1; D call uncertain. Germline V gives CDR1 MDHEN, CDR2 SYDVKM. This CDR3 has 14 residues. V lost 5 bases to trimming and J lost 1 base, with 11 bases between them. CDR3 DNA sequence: TGTGCCAGCAGTCTATCAGACGGGAACACTGAAGCTTTCTTT. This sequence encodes CASSLSDGNTEAFF. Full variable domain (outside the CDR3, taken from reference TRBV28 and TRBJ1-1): DVKVTQSSRYLVKRTGEKVFLECVQDMDHENMFWYRQDPGLGLRLIYFSYDVKMKEKGDIPEGYSVSREKKERFSLILESASTNQTSMYLCASSLSDGNTEAFFGQGTRLTVV.

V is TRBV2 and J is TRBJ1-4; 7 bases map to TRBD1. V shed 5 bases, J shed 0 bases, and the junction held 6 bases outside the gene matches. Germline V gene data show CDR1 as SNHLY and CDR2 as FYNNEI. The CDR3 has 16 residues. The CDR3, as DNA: TGTGCCAGCAGTCTCACCGGGACAGCAACTAATGAAAAACTGTTTTTT. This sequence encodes CASSLTGTATNEKLFF.

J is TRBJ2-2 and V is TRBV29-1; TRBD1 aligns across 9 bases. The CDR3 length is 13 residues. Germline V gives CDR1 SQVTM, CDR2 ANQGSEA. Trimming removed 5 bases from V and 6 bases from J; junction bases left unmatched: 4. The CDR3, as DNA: TGCAGCGTTCGGGGACAGGGCGCCGGGGAGCTGTTTTTT. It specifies CSVRGQGAGELFF.

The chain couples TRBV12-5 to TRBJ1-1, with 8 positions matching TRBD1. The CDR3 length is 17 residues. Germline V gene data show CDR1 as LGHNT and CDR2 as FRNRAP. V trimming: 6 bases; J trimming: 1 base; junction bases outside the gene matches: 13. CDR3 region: CASGKAGTGLQNTEAFF. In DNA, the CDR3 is TGTGCTAGTGGGAAAGCTGGGACAGGCCTCCAGAACACTGAAGCTTTCTTT.

The CDR3 reads CASSVGGRSTDTQYF. As DNA, the CDR3 is TGTGCCAGCAGCGTAGGAGGGAGAAGCACAGATACGCAGTATTTT. The rearrangement joins TRBV9 to TRBJ2-3; tentatively, D is TRBD2 (5 bases). Germline values: CDR1 SGDLS, CDR2 YYNGEE. The V end lost 0 bases, the J end lost 0 bases, and 8 bases lay between the germline ends. CDR3 size: 15 residues.

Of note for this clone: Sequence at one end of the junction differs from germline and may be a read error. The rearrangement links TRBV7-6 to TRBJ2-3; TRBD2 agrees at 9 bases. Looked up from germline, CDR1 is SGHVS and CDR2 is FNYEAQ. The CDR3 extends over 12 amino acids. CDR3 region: CASSDTGTSRHF. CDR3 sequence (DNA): TGTGCCAGCAGCGATACCGGGACTAGCCGCCATTTT.

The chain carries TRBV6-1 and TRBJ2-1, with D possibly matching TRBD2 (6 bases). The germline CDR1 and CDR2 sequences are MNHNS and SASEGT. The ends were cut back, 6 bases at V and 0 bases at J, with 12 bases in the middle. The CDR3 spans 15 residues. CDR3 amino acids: CASRGTPSSYNEQFF. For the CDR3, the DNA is TGTGCCAGCAGAGGGACTCCGAGCTCCTACAATGAGCAGTTCTTC.

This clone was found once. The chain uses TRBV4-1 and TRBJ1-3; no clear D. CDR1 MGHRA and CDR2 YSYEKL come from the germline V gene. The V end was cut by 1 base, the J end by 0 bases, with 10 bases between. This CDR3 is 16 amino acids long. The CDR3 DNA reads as TGCGCCAGCAGCCAAGGATCGGCCTACTCTGGAAACACCATATATTTT. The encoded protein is CASSQGSAYSGNTIYF.

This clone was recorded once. The CDR3 DNA sequence: TGTGCCGTAGGCGGCGTGAACACTGAAGCTTTCTTT. Amino acid sequence: CAVGGVNTEAFF. The chain recombines TRBV6-1 with TRBJ1-1; D ambiguous. V was shortened by 11 bases and J by 0 bases, with 10 bases between the two germline ends. The CDR3 extends over 12 amino acids. The germline V gene has CDR1 MNHNS and CDR2 SASEGT.

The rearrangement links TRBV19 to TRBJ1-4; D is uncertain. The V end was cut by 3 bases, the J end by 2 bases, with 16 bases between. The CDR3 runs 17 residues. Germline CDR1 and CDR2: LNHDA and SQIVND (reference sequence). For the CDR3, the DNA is TGTGCCAGTAGTATCCTCCGAAGACCCGCGACTAATGAAAAACTGTTTTTT. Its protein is CASSILRRPATNEKLFF.

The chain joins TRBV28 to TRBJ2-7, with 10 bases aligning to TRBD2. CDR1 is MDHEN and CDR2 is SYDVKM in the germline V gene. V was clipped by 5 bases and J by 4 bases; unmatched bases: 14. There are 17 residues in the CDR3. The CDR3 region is CASSSPGGHSGRYEQYF. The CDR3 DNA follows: TGTGCCAGCAGTAGTCCCGGCGGGCATAGCGGGAGGTACGAGCAGTACTTC.

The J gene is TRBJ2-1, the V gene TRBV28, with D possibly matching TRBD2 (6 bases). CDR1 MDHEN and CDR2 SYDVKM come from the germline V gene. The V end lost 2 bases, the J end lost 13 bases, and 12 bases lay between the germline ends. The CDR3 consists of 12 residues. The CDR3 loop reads CASSLLGRSQFF. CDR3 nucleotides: TGTGCCAGCAGTTTACTGGGGAGGTCTCAGTTCTTC.

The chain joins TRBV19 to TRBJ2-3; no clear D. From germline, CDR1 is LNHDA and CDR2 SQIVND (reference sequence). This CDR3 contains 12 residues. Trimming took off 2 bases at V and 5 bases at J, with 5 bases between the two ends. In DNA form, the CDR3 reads TGTGCCAGTAGTATAAAGGAAGATACGCAGTATTTT. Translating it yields CASSIKEDTQYF.

The CDR3 DNA reads TGTGCCAGCAGCGTAGAGGTCTCTGGGGCCAACGTCCTGACTTTC. Encoded protein: CASSVEVSGANVLTF. The V call is TRBV9, the J call TRBJ2-6; D not resolved. V was cut by 0 bases and J by 0 bases, with 4 bases left in between. CDR1 SGDLS and CDR2 YYNGEE come from the germline V gene. This CDR3 is 15 amino acids long.

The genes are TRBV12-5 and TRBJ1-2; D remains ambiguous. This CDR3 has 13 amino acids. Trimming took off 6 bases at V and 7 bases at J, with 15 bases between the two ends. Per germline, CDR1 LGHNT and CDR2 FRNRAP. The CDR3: CASGADLGGGYTF. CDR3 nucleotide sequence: TGTGCTAGTGGAGCGGACCTAGGCGGTGGCTACACCTTC.

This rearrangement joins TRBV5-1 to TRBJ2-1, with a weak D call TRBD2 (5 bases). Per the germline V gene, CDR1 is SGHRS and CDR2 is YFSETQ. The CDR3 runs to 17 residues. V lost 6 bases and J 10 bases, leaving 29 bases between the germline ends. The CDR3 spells CASTPMVEAPGSGEQFF. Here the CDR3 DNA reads TGCGCCAGCACCCCCATGGTGGAGGCCCCCGGGTCGGGGGAGCAGTTCTTC.

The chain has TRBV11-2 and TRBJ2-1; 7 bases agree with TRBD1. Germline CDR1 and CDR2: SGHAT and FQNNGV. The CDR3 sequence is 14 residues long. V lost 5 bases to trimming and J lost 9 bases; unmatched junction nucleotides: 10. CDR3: CASSARQGPAEQFF. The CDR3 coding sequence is TGTGCCAGCAGCGCCCGACAGGGACCTGCTGAGCAGTTCTTC.

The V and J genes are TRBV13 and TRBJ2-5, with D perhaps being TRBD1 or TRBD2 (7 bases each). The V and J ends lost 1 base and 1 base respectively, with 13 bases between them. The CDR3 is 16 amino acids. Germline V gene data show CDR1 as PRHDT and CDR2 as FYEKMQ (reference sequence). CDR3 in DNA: TGTGCCAGCAGCTTAGTGCCAGGGGGGGGCCAAGAGACCCAGTACTTC. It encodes CASSLVPGGGQETQYF.

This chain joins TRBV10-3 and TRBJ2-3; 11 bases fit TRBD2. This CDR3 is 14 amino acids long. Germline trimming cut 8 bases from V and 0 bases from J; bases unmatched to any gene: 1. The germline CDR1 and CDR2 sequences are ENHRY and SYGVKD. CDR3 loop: CAIGTSGSTDTQYF. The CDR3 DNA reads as TGTGCCATCGGGACTAGCGGTAGCACAGATACGCAGTATTTT.